Below are 10 T cell receptor beta chains sequenced from a single sample in a study of blood T cell repertoires in COVID-19 (TCRdb year 2020). Library prep was done by the immunoSEQ multiplex PCR assay. TCRdb took this table from immuneACCESS and kept in-frame rearrangements with V and J called. Such tables lack part of the clones; where checked against another copy, unresolved V genes explain under half of the gap, and the rest is unexplained. The sample profile shows fewer than 450,000 clones; 75% to 90% of them were found once. The ten top clones hold about 6.9% of the sample. Sequenced input: peripheral blood. The receptors come from a woman in her forties or fifties with COVID-19, enrolled during active disease.

The chain employs TRBV6-5 and TRBJ1-2; no clear D gene. CDR1 and CDR2 (germline): MNHEY, SVGAGI. V was pared by 0 bases and J by 0 bases, with 11 bases between. The CDR3 runs to 16 residues. CDR3: CASSYSIVTANYGYTF. CDR3 sequence (DNA): TGTGCCAGCAGTTACTCGATAGTCACAGCTAACTATGGCTACACCTTC.

This clone was detected only once. This sequence joins TRBV24-1 and TRBJ2-2; D unresolved. The CDR3 has 15 residues. Germline assignment: CDR1 KGHDR and CDR2 SFDVKD. Trimming pared 3 bases from V and 4 bases from J, leaving 11 bases between. CDR3 amino acids: CATSDPLRVTGELFF. CDR3 DNA sequence: TGTGCCACCAGTGATCCCCTGAGAGTCACCGGGGAGCTGTTTTTT.

The V and J genes are TRBV6-5 and TRBJ2-7, with TRBD1 as a possible D gene (6 bases). The CDR3 is 13 residues long. V lost 6 bases and J lost 0, with 9 bases in between. Germline CDR1 and CDR2: MNHEY and SVGAGI. In DNA, the CDR3 is TGTGCCAGCAGCCTACAGGGCTCCTACGAGCAGTACTTC. Amino acid sequence: CASSLQGSYEQYF.

This sequence joins TRBV11-2 and TRBJ1-6; the D is unclear. This CDR3 is 17 amino acids long. V gave up 2 bases and J gave up 0 bases, with 11 bases separating them. Looked up from germline, CDR1 is SGHAT and CDR2 is FQNNGV. The CDR3 bases are TGTGCCAGCAGCTTACCCCACGGTAGCTCCTATAATTCACCCCTCCACTTT. Protein product: CASSLPHGSSYNSPLHF.

In its sample, this clone was seen a few times. The chain employs TRBV18 and TRBJ2-2; 10 nucleotides align to TRBD1. V lost 2 bases to trimming and J lost 6 bases; unmatched junction nucleotides: 6. The CDR3 covers 16 residues. Germline V gene sequence: CDR1 KGHSH, CDR2 LQKENI. In nucleotides, the CDR3 is TGTGCCAGCTCACCATTGACAGGGGGCTTCTCCGGGGAGCTGTTTTTT. Protein: CASSPLTGGFSGELFF.

As for this clone: This may arise from a read error, as a much more abundant clone is one base away. Other DNA sequences within the sample encode an identical CDR3. The rearrangement uses TRBV30 and TRBJ2-7, with 10 bases that match TRBD1. CDR3 length: 15 amino acids. The germline gives CDR1 GTSNPN, CDR2 SVGIG (reference sequence). CDR3 DNA sequence: TGTGCCTGGATTAACCCGGGACAGGGGTCCTACGAACAGTACTTC. It specifies CAWINPGQGSYEQYF.

J is TRBJ2-1 and V is TRBV12-5, with no clear D. This CDR3 is built from 14 residues. Between the trimmed V and J ends, which lost 4 bases and 4 bases, there was a span of 11 bases. Germline lookup yields CDR1 LGHNT and CDR2 FRNRAP. CDR3 bases: TGTGCTAGTGGTTCACCCTATTCTTACAATGAGCAGTTCTTC. Amino acids: CASGSPYSYNEQFF.

This chain joins TRBV18 and TRBJ1-2; 9 bases fit TRBD1. CDR1 and CDR2 from the germline V gene are KGHSH and LQKENI. The CDR3 is 17 residues long. V gave up 2 bases and J gave up 6 bases; unmatched junction bases: 13. The CDR3 DNA reads as TGTGCCAGCTCACCATATCCGGGGACAGGGAATCGGGATGGCTACACCTTC. Translated: CASSPYPGTGNRDGYTF.

The chain joins TRBV3-1 (or the pseudogene TRBV3-2) to TRBJ1-4; weak D call: TRBD1 (6 bases). Germline lookup yields CDR1 LGHDT and CDR2 YNNKEL (reference sequence). The CDR3 totals 15 residues. Trimming removed 2 bases from V and 7 bases from J, with 14 bases in between. The CDR3 region has the DNA TGTGCCAGCAGCCAAAACACACTCAGGGGTGAAAAACTGTTTTTT. It is translated as CASSQNTLRGEKLFF.

The chain joins TRBV5-6 to TRBJ1-5; 7 bases map to TRBD1. There are 17 residues in the CDR3. V dropped 4 bases and J dropped 2; count of bases not matched to a gene: 12. Germline CDR1 and CDR2: SGHDT and YYEEEE. The CDR3 here is CASSLRTGQRGNQPQHF. DNA for the CDR3: TGTGCCAGCAGCCTTCGGACAGGCCAGAGGGGCAATCAGCCCCAGCATTTT.